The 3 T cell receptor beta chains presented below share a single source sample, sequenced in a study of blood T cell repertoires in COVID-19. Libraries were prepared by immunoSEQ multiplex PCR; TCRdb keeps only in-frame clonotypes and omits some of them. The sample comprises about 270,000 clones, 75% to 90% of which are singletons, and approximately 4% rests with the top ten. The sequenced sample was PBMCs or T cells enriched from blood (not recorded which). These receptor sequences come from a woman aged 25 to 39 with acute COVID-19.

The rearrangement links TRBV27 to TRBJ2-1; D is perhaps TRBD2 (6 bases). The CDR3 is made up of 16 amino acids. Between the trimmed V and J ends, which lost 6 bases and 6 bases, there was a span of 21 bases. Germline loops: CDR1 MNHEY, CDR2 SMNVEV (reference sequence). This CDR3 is CASRPRWTTQINEQFF. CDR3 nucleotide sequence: TGTGCCAGCAGGCCGCGTTGGACTACCCAAATCAATGAGCAGTTCTTC.

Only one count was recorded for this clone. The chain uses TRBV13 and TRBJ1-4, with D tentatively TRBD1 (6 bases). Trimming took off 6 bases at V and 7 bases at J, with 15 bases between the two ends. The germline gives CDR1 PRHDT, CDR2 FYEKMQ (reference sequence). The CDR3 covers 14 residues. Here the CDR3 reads CASRQTGWSEKLFF. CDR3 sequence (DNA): TGTGCCAGCAGACAAACAGGGTGGAGTGAAAAACTGTTTTTT.

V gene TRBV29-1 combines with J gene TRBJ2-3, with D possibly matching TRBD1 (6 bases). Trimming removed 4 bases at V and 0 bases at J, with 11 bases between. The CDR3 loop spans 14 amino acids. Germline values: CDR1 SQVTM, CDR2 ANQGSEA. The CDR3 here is CSVAMGASTDTQYF. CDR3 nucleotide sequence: TGCAGCGTTGCGATGGGGGCTAGCACAGATACGCAGTATTTT.